This TCR beta chain was sequenced during a study of blood T cell repertoires in COVID-19. Whole-study context: Samples taken during acute and convalescent COVID-19 were collected in the United States, Italy and Spain. T cells, B-cell-depleted T cells, or PBMCs provided the cDNA or gDNA that served as material.

Seattle's enrolled individuals joined amid active infection and were then monitored longitudinally. In the original processing: Reference gene primer amplification gave estimated nucleated cell counts. TCRdb's copy holds only in-frame clones and misses some; the assay was immunoSEQ multiplex PCR. V, J and clone size are those of that table, while D and trimming were read from the DNA. In the table there are roughly 230,000 clones, around 89% of which are singletons. The CDR3 spans 14 residues. The junction had 4 bases not matched to a gene; V was cut back by 3 bases and J by 7 bases. CDR1 MNHEY and CDR2 SVGAGI come from the germline V gene. This clone was recorded once.

The receptor comes from a woman aged 55-70 years with COVID-19, enrolled during active disease. This rearrangement joins TRBV6-5 to TRBJ1-2; 11 bases line up with TRBD1. Sequenced: peripheral blood. The CDR3 sequence: CASSYSGTGGGYTF. The CDR3 DNA sequence: TGTGCCAGCAGTTATTCCGGGACAGGGGGTGGCTACACCTTC.